The 23 T cell receptor beta chains reported below all come from one sample, sequenced in a study of long-term antiretroviral therapy in people with HIV. Version v3.0 of the immunoSEQ assay ran at survey level. TCRdb's copy holds only in-frame clones and misses some; the assay was immunoSEQ multiplex PCR. The data contain under 20,000 clones, around three quarters of them singletons. The sequenced sample was unsorted PBMCs, obtained 0.2 years after starting antiretroviral therapy. The receptor set was obtained from a woman in her thirties or forties with HIV.

Here the CDR3 reads CASSEGRGTGVTDTQYF. DNA of the CDR3: TGTGCCAGCAGCGAGGGGCGGGGGACAGGGGTAACAGATACGCAGTATTTT. V gene TRBV11-3 combines with J gene TRBJ2-3; TRBD1 matches at 10 bases. In germline, CDR1 is SGHNT, CDR2 YENEEA. The V gene end was trimmed by 5 bases and the J gene end by 3 bases; junction bases not matched to a gene: 11. The CDR3 length is 17 residues. Combining the CDR3 with reference TRBV11-3 and TRBJ2-3 gives the whole variable domain EAGVVQSPRYKIIEKKQPVAFWCNPISGHNTLYWYLQNLGQGPELLIRYENEEAVDDSQLPKDRFSAERLKGVDSTLKIQPAELGDSAVYLCASSEGRGTGVTDTQYFGPGTRLTVL.

This clone was seen only once. The rearrangement uses TRBV4-2 and TRBJ1-5; 8 bases agree with TRBD1. This CDR3 comprises 19 residues. Germline-derived CDR1 and CDR2 are LGHNA and YNFKEQ. V gave up 4 bases and J gave up 0 bases; unmatched junction bases: 14. CDR3 in amino acids: CASSPYAGTGPYSNQPQHF. CDR3 sequence (DNA): TGTGCCAGCAGCCCGTATGCCGGGACAGGACCTTATAGCAATCAGCCCCAGCATTTT.

The chain joins TRBV11-3 to TRBJ2-2; D perhaps matches TRBD2 (6 bases). The V end lost 5 bases, the J end lost 1 base, and 11 bases lay between the germline ends. The germline V gene encodes CDR1 SGHNT and CDR2 YENEEA. CDR3 length: 15 residues. DNA of the CDR3: TGTGCCAGCAGCCACAGCGGGTGGAACACCGGGGAGCTGTTTTTT. This translates into CASSHSGWNTGELFF.

This chain uses TRBV7-2 with TRBJ2-5; 9 bases are shared with TRBD2. CDR3 length equals 16 residues. Germline-derived CDR1 and CDR2 are SGHTA and FQGNSA. Trimming took 7 bases from V and 0 from J; bases not matched to a gene: 9. CDR3 DNA: TGTGCCAGCACCCGAGGGACTAGCCGCTACCAAGAGACCCAGTACTTC. Translating gives CASTRGTSRYQETQYF.

The chain combines TRBV5-1 with TRBJ2-4, with a weak D call TRBD2 (5 bases). Germline V gene lookup returns CDR1 SGHRS and CDR2 YFSETQ. Trimming left V 0 bases short and J 13 bases short, with 17 bases between. The CDR3 contains 14 residues. The CDR3 loop is CASSLVEGVSSQYF. The CDR3 bases are TGCGCCAGCAGCTTGGTCGAGGGAGTGTCCTCCCAGTACTTC.

The rearrangement links TRBV7-6 to TRBJ2-7, with D possibly TRBD1 on 6 matching bases. Trimming pared 5 bases from V and 6 bases from J, leaving 17 bases between. Germline V gene lookup returns CDR1 SGHVS and CDR2 FNYEAQ. The CDR3 spans 14 residues. CDR3 coding DNA: TGTGCCAGCAGCGCAGACAGGCCATGGGGCGAGCAGTACTTC. Encoded protein: CASSADRPWGEQYF. Supplemented by reference TRBV7-6 and TRBJ2-7, the full variable domain reads GAGVSQSPRYKVTKRGQDVALRCDPISGHVSLYWYRQALGQGPEFLTYFNYEAQQDKSGLPNDRFSAERPEGSISTLTIQRTEQRDSAMYRCASSADRPWGEQYFGPGTRLTVT.

V and J are TRBV21-1 and TRBJ1-6. TRBV21-1 is a known pseudogene. The CDR3 covers 14 residues. Here the CDR3 reads CASSNPGLHSPLHF. In nucleotides, the CDR3 is TGTGCCAGCAGCAATCCGGGCCTCCATTCACCCCTCCACTTT.

The chain employs TRBV6-4 and TRBJ2-1; 8 bases align to TRBD2. The CDR3 length is 14 residues. Germline V lookup: CDR1 MRHNA, CDR2 SNTAGT. With 3 bases clipped from V and 8 bases from J, the junction kept 6 bases outside the gene matches. CDR3 in amino acids: CASSEGLGHDEQFF. As DNA, the CDR3 is TGTGCCAGCAGTGAGGGACTAGGTCATGATGAGCAGTTCTTC.

This rearrangement joins TRBV19 to TRBJ1-2, with TRBD1 identical over 9 bases. The germline CDR1 and CDR2 sequences are LNHDA and SQIVND (reference sequence). CDR3 size: 15 residues. V dropped 7 bases and J dropped 3; count of bases not matched to a gene: 9. CDR3 protein: CASTLKTGGYYGYTF. The CDR3 DNA reads as TGTGCCAGTACCCTGAAGACAGGGGGATACTATGGCTACACCTTC.

V gene TRBV19 combines with J gene TRBJ2-7; D is possibly TRBD2 (6 bases). The CDR3 covers 15 residues. V was clipped by 3 bases and J by 7 bases, with 19 bases between them. Per germline, CDR1 LNHDA and CDR2 SQIVND (reference sequence). The CDR3 DNA reads as TGTGCCAGTAGTATGATGGGACTGGGGGTTGAGGAGCAGTACTTC. Its translation is CASSMMGLGVEEQYF.

This clone was picked up a small number of times. The V gene is TRBV9, the J gene TRBJ1-1; D unclear. The CDR3 runs to 15 residues. V lost 0 bases, J lost 1 base, and 10 bases lay in between. CDR1 is SGDLS, CDR2 YYNGEE, per germline. CDR3 in DNA: TGTGCCAGCAGCGTAGTTCGGAGCACGAACACTGAAGCTTTCTTT. Protein product: CASSVVRSTNTEAFF.

This clone has more than one count but fewer than ten. This sequence joins TRBV4-1 and TRBJ2-7, with a tentative D call TRBD2 (5 bases). In germline, CDR1 is MGHRA, CDR2 YSYEKL. The CDR3 runs to 11 residues. V lost 4 bases and J lost 7, with 8 bases in between. The CDR3 DNA reads as TGCGCCAGCAGCCTATCGGGGGAGCAGTACTTC. Translated: CASSLSGEQYF.

The chain couples TRBV4-2 to TRBJ2-7, with a possible D match to TRBD1 (6 bases). CDR1 and CDR2 from the germline V gene are LGHNA and YNFKEQ. The V and J ends lost 5 bases and 7 bases respectively, with 18 bases between them. The CDR3 covers 14 residues. The CDR3 sequence: CASSSIQGVREQYF. The CDR3 nucleotides read TGTGCCAGCAGCTCGATACAGGGAGTTCGGGAGCAGTACTTC.

The rearrangement joins TRBV18 to TRBJ2-1; TRBD2 aligns across 10 bases. The CDR3 spans 16 residues. CDR1 KGHSH and CDR2 LQKENI come from the germline V gene. Unmatched junction bases numbered 7, after V lost 0 bases and J lost 8 bases. The CDR3 coding sequence is TGTGCCAGCTCACCACCAACAGCGGGAGGGCGAGATGAGCAGTTCTTC. It is translated as CASSPPTAGGRDEQFF.

The V call is TRBV7-8, the J call TRBJ2-3; a possible D gene is TRBD1 (6 bases). This CDR3 has 15 residues. Per germline, CDR1 SGHVS and CDR2 FQNEAQ. V gave up 4 bases and J gave up 2 bases, with 13 bases separating them. The CDR3 DNA reads as TGTGCCAGCAGCTGGCCGGGACAAATCACAGATACGCAGTATTTT. Translation: CASSWPGQITDTQYF.

This chain connects TRBV14 to TRBJ1-2; D not certain. This CDR3 has 13 amino acids. Germline V gene sequence: CDR1 SGHDN, CDR2 FVKESK. V was shortened by 0 bases and J by 8 bases, with 10 bases between the two germline ends. In nucleotides, the CDR3 is TGTGCCAGCAGCCAAGATGGAGGGTCGGGCTACACCTTC. Translated: CASSQDGGSGYTF.

The V call is TRBV6-6, the J call TRBJ1-2; 9 nucleotides agree with TRBD1. V dropped 6 bases and J dropped 3; count of bases not matched to a gene: 8. Germline V gives CDR1 MNHNY, CDR2 SVGAGI (reference sequence). This CDR3 is built from 15 residues. CDR3 DNA: TGTGCCAGCAGCCTACAGGGGGCTGGATACTATGGCTACACCTTC. Protein sequence: CASSLQGAGYYGYTF.

The CDR3 spells CASSQKGVPSNQPQHF. CDR3 nucleotide sequence: TGCGCCAGCAGCCAAAAAGGGGTCCCCAGCAATCAGCCCCAGCATTTT. The chain combines TRBV4-1 with TRBJ1-5; the D gene is possibly TRBD1 (5 bases). Between the trimmed V and J ends, which lost 2 bases and 1 base, there was a span of 12 bases. From germline, CDR1 is MGHRA and CDR2 YSYEKL. The length of the CDR3 is 16 residues.

The gene calls are TRBV7-9 and TRBJ1-4; 7 bases match TRBD1. Germline CDR1 and CDR2: SEHNR and FQNEAQ (reference sequence). CDR3 length: 15 residues. Trimming removed 5 bases from V and 8 bases from J; junction bases left unmatched: 11. The DNA of the CDR3 is TGTGCCAGCAGCCCCCTCGGGACAGCAAGGGAAAAACTGTTTTTT. As protein: CASSPLGTAREKLFF.

This rearrangement joins TRBV6-5 to TRBJ1-2, with D possibly matching TRBD1 (6 bases). This CDR3 is built from 16 residues. The V end was cut by 0 bases, the J end by 4 bases, with 15 bases between. CDR1 is MNHEY, CDR2 SVGAGI, per germline. As DNA, the CDR3 is TGTGCCAGCAGTTACTCGGTTCGGGCAGGGGCCTATGGCTACACCTTC. It is translated as CASSYSVRAGAYGYTF.

The chain employs TRBV2 and TRBJ2-7, with a possible D match to TRBD1 (5 bases). This CDR3 comprises 15 residues. Germline lookup yields CDR1 SNHLY and CDR2 FYNNEI. Between the trimmed V and J ends, which lost 2 bases and 3 bases, there was a span of 14 bases. This CDR3 is CASSEFRQGDYEQYF. The CDR3 nucleotides are TGTGCCAGCAGTGAATTCCGGCAGGGCGACTACGAGCAGTACTTC.

The CDR3 loop reads CASSTTIGNYNEQFF. The CDR3 DNA is TGTGCCAGTAGTACTACAATCGGGAACTACAATGAGCAGTTCTTC. The V and J genes are TRBV19 and TRBJ2-1, with a tentative D call TRBD2 (5 bases). Trimming removed 4 bases at V and 3 bases at J, with 13 bases between. This CDR3 has 15 amino acids. Germline V gene data show CDR1 as LNHDA and CDR2 as SQIVND (reference sequence).

This sequence joins TRBV5-1 and TRBJ2-2; 7 nucleotides line up with TRBD1. The germline gives CDR1 SGHRS, CDR2 YFSETQ. The CDR3 runs to 14 residues. The ends lost 4 bases at V and 7 bases at J; junction bases unmatched: 7. CDR3 region: CASSPWTGGGELFF. Written as DNA, the CDR3 is TGCGCCAGCAGCCCGTGGACAGGCGGCGGGGAGCTGTTTTTT.